Included here is one TCR beta chain sequence, with context. The record originates from a study of T-cell memory formation after mild COVID-19. The CDR3 covers 13 residues. Trimming took 0 bases from V and 8 from J, leaving 13 bases between them. The V gene's germline CDR1 is DFQATT and CDR2 SNEGSKA (reference sequence). TCRdb reprocessed the 5' RACE reads with MiXCR, giving one entry per CDR3 protein. The sample includes around 200,000 distinct CDR3 sequences, over 9% of them seen just once. The gene calls are TRBV20-1 and TRBJ1-2, with TRBD1 as a possible D gene (5 bases). This receptor was taken from a man between 18 and 35 years old who had mild COVID-19 (a few samples of this study predate the infection). Cell type and time point are not known. Sequencing used PBMCs or a T cell subset sorted from them (not recorded which). The CDR3 region is CSAREAWGPGYTF. The CDR3 DNA is TGCAGTGCTAGAGAAGCATGGGGACCGGGCTACACCTTC.